This paragraph reports one T cell receptor beta chain. Its antigen is unidentified. V was clipped by 3 bases and J by 4 bases, with 14 bases between them. CDR1 MDHEN and CDR2 SYDVKM come from the germline V gene. The CDR3 runs to 15 residues. This entry belongs to a study of cytomegalovirus exposure and HLA in healthy donors. Study outcomes and limitations: TCR beta chain V- and J-gene trimming was linked, in a later analysis, to a missense variant in DCLRE1C. Among TCR beta chains of equal frequency, HLA-associated ones were more clonally expanded in a later analysis. Some highly shared sequence variants likely arose as a pipeline artifact.

PCR used 60 Vbeta primers and 13 Jbeta primers. Generated by immunoSEQ multiplex PCR, the TCRdb table keeps only in-frame clones and is missing some. The sample lists around 40,000 clones, 82% occurring once. This chain connects TRBV28 to TRBJ2-3; TRBD2 is a possible D gene (6 bases). The sequenced sample consisted of PBMCs. This TCR derives from a woman aged 18-29 years in good health and CMV-seropositive. The CDR3 nucleotides read TGTGCCAGCAGTTTCCGAGTTCCGGGGGCAGATACGCAGTATTTT. Protein product: CASSFRVPGADTQYF.